The text below deals with one T cell receptor (beta chain). This clonotype was detected a few times. The antigen this receptor binds is unknown. Per-nucleotide qualities are absent, and no much larger clonotype sits a single base away. V and J lose 2 bases and 2 bases, and a span of 10 bases separates them. From its cysteine to its phenylalanine, the CDR3 spans 15 amino acids. Only the CDR3 region is kept as DNA, spanning 45 bases read in frame from base 1. From the germline V gene (reference sequence), CDR1 is PRHDT and CDR2 is FYEKMQ. Ficoll-Paque density gradient centrifugation was used to isolate PBMCs. These data are taken from a study of T-cell memory formation after mild COVID-19 (dated by TCRdb to the early 2020s). Regarding the research as a whole: Most TCR sequence clusters were specific to one of the two donors. In a couple of donors, T-cell clones that expanded and contracted after mild COVID-19 were tracked by sequencing TCRalpha and TCRbeta repertoires over time. Two young, previously healthy adult volunteers made up the cohort, one male and one female. Study-level results and caveats: Contracting CD4+ clones turned up mainly in the CM and EM memory subsets, whereas EMRA was where CD8+ clones were enriched. The detection of some responding clones in pre-infection memory suggests that pre-existing cross-reactive memory T cells joined the SARS-CoV-2 response. Clones that contracted from day 15 to 85 showed balanced CD4/CD8 phenotypes, whereas a second wave of clones that expanded from day 15 to 37 leaned towards CD4+. The study included only a couple of mild cases, and larger cohorts that include severe cases with pre-infection samples were judged to be necessary. Whether the second-wave clones peaking on day 37 were SARS-CoV-2 specific was not confirmed.

Reads for this sample came from an Illumina NovaSeq 6000. Using 5'RACE with constant-segment primers, TCRalpha and TCRbeta cDNA libraries were constructed, with sample barcodes and unique molecular identifiers added in the process. RNA was extracted from every sample with Trizol reagent. Libraries were amplified in two PCR steps, with a second sample barcode and Illumina TruSeq adapters added in the second step. The libraries were sequenced on an Illumina NovaSeq using 2 x 150 bp paired-end reads. As for the authors' bioinformatics: Demultiplexing of reads and collapsing into UMI-guided consensus sequences were performed with migec v1.2.7. With mixcr v2.1.11, UMI consensuses were aligned to TRA and TRB V and J templates and assembled into clonotypes. Clonotypes were classified as expanded or contracted when called significant by both edgeR and NoisET, with noise models trained on biological replicates. For edgeR calls, the thresholds were a false discovery rate-adjusted p below 0.01 and a log2 fold-change of 1. As an exploratory analysis of dynamics, max-normalized trajectories of the 1000 most abundant clonotypes were examined with PCA combined with hierarchical clustering. Each responding clone was given a CD4 or CD8 phenotype based on the CD4+ and CD8+ repertoires, which had been sequenced separately. The raw public data were reprocessed by TCRdb itself: fastp quality trimming at Q25, MiXCR clonotype calling, in-frame beta chains only. For every CDR3 protein sequence, its rows merge into one entry that carries the most common genes and DNA. None of the V and J calls come from the authors' own analysis; TCRdb made them. For this sample the table gives around 370,000 distinct CDR3 sequences, of which around 21% were detected only once. The top ten clonotypes cover about 12% of the sample.

Sequences were obtained from PBMCs or a T cell subset sorted from them (not recorded which). The clonotype comes from an adult woman who had mild COVID-19 (a few samples of this study predate the infection). The sample titles of this study are shuffled in the database, so cell type and time point are left out; the donor was told from shared clones. The rearrangement combines TRBV13 with TRBJ2-1; the D segment cannot be called with confidence. The DNA is as follows: TGTGCCAGCAGCTTAAAAGGGAACCCCTACAATGAGCAGTTCTTC. Translated, this is CASSLKGNPYNEQFF.